The 8 T cell receptor beta chains below were found in one sample sequenced in a study of early T cells in non-severe SARS-CoV-2 infection (dated by TCRdb to 2020 to 2023). Library preparation used 5' RACE. TCRdb records NextSeq 500 as the sequencer. TCRdb handled the public reads itself, with Q25 trimming in fastp and clone calling in MiXCR, and kept productive beta chains. Rows merge per CDR3 protein into single entries with the most common DNA and genes. The sample yields around 28,000 distinct CDR3 sequences; about 4% were counted once. The ten largest clones add up to around 4.8% of the sample. Sequencing used whole blood. These receptor sequences come from an adult who was a healthcare worker with PCR-confirmed SARS-CoV-2 infection or an uninfected control (not recorded which).

CDR3 sequence (DNA): TGCAGTGCTAGAGATCTTCTAAGGGGAGCGATTGCCGGGGAGCTGTTTTTT. This codes for CSARDLLRGAIAGELFF. The chain carries TRBV20-1 and TRBJ2-2; D possibly uses TRBD1 or TRBD2 (5 bases each). V lost 0 bases to trimming and J lost 6 bases, with 20 bases between them. The CDR3 extends over 17 amino acids. Germline lookup yields CDR1 DFQATT and CDR2 SNEGSKA (reference sequence).

This clonotype was observed many times. Written as DNA, the CDR3 is TGTGCCAGCAGGCGGACAGGGACCTCTAGCACAGATACGCAGTATTTT. Protein product: CASRRTGTSSTDTQYF. The chain is built from TRBV7-9 and TRBJ2-3; 8 nucleotides agree with TRBD1. The length of the CDR3 is 16 residues. CDR1 is SEHNR, CDR2 FQNEAQ, per germline (reference sequence). Trimming cost V 6 bases and J 0 bases; bases outside gene matches: 8.

The chain has TRBV6-5 and TRBJ2-7; D is unclear. The CDR3 is made up of 15 amino acids. Germline lookup yields CDR1 MNHEY and CDR2 SVGAGI. Trimming shortened V by 4 bases and J by 0 bases, and 13 bases separated the two germline ends. CDR3 protein: CASSSPSTSSYEQYF. DNA of the CDR3: TGTGCCAGCAGTTCCCCGAGTACCAGCTCCTACGAGCAGTACTTC.

The V call is TRBV5-1, the J call TRBJ2-7, with D possibly being TRBD1 (5 bases). Germline V CDR1 and CDR2: SGHRS, YFSETQ. This CDR3 region has 14 residues. The V end was cut by 4 bases, the J end by 4 bases, with 15 bases between. Here the CDR3 DNA reads TGCGCCAGCAGCCCCAGGGAAGGGGCTTACGAGCAGTACTTC. It yields the protein CASSPREGAYEQYF.

This clonotype was detected ten times or more. The V and J genes are TRBV30 and TRBJ2-7, with D hard to call. V was clipped by 2 bases and J by 6 bases, with 17 bases between them. The germline CDR1 and CDR2 sequences are GTSNPN and SVGIG (reference sequence). This CDR3 is 14 amino acids long. CDR3 residues: CAWSTGSIPLEQYF. The CDR3 coding sequence is TGTGCCTGGAGTACCGGCAGTATCCCCCTCGAGCAGTACTTC.

The sample holds many counts of this clonotype. The V and J genes are TRBV7-8 and TRBJ1-4; D is ambiguous. V was clipped by 4 bases and J by 4 bases, with 13 bases between them. The CDR3 totals 15 residues. Germline lookup yields CDR1 SGHVS and CDR2 FQNEAQ. CDR3 residues: CASSSHPLSNEKLFF. The CDR3 coding sequence is TGTGCCAGCAGCTCCCACCCATTAAGTAATGAAAAACTGTTTTTT.

This clonotype was seen only a few times. The chain links TRBV15 to TRBJ2-5; TRBD2 might be the D (6 bases). With 2 bases removed from V and 4 bases from J, the gap between germline ends came to 14 bases. The CDR3 is 15 amino acids. The germline CDR1 and CDR2 sequences are LNHNV and YYDKDF (reference sequence). The CDR3 loop is CATSRNRGGTETQYF. CDR3 coding DNA: TGTGCCACCAGCAGAAACCGGGGCGGGACAGAGACCCAGTACTTC. The complete variable domain, with remaining parts taken from reference TRBV15 and TRBJ2-5, reads DAMVIQNPRYQVTQFGKPVTLSCSQTLNHNVMYWYQQKSSQAPKLLFHYYDKDFNNEADTPDNFQSRRPNTSFCFLDIRSPGLGDTAMYLCATSRNRGGTETQYFGPGTRLLVL.

This clonotype has just a few counts. This rearrangement joins TRBV29-1 to TRBJ2-7; 7 bases match TRBD1. Germline V gives CDR1 SQVTM, CDR2 ANQGSEA. The ends lost 7 bases at V and 7 bases at J; junction bases unmatched: 7. CDR3 length: 11 residues. CDR3 DNA: TGCAGCGGGACGGACAGGAATGAGCAGTACTTC. This encodes CSGTDRNEQYF.